Here is one T cell receptor (beta chain) with its context. The antigen is unknown. The germline V and J ends were trimmed by 0 bases and 2 bases, with 8 bases remaining between them. In germline, CDR1 is SGHDT, CDR2 YYEEEE. The CDR3 extends over 14 amino acids. This sample is drawn from a study of cytomegalovirus exposure and HLA in healthy donors. For the study at large: An early release of data contained 80 million to 85 million unique TCRs, which came from HLA-typed donors. The study's findings and limits: According to the study, some 160 TCR beta chains were cytomegalovirus-associated. Some V segments, TRBV6-2 and TRBV6-3 among them, were indistinguishable and were therefore excluded. Analysis performed later found about 18,000 TCR beta sequences associated with HLA alleles at 0.05 false discovery rate.

PCR used 60 Vbeta primers and 13 Jbeta primers. The assay was immunoSEQ multiplex PCR, and TCRdb's table has in-frame clones only and misses some. This sample yields some 120,000 clones, of which roughly 71% are seen a single time; approximately 6.4% belongs to the top ten. The sample consisted of PBMCs. This TCR was sampled from a woman in her forties or fifties in good health and CMV-seropositive. The chain links TRBV5-6 to TRBJ1-2; D not certain. The DNA for the CDR3 is TGTGCCAGCAGCTTGGGAGGGCCCAACTATGGCTACACCTTC. The encoded protein is CASSLGGPNYGYTF.